The T cell receptor (beta chain) described here comes from a study of spatial heterogeneity in lung cancer. Across the whole study: Alpha-chain sequences were consistently detected less often than beta-chain sequences. Raw reads showed each unique TCR and UMI combination turning up more than ten times on average.

Time point described: blood at routine non-recurrence follow-up after resection. TCRdb ran MiXCR on the 5' RACE reads and lists one entry per CDR3 protein. The table shows just over 70,000 distinct CDR3 sequences, with nearly 9% occurring only once. The CDR3 totals 13 residues. The germline CDR1 and CDR2 sequences are LGHDT and YNNKEL (reference sequence). Trimming took 1 base from V and 7 from J, leaving 8 bases between them. Sequencing was performed on PBMCs, taken at follow-up. The V call is TRBV3-1, the J call TRBJ1-3; weak D call: TRBD1 (5 bases). This receptor was taken from a female donor with early-stage non-small cell lung cancer. Here the CDR3 reads CASSQGGGNTIYF. The CDR3 nucleotides are TGTGCCAGCAGCCAAGGGGGCGGCAACACCATATATTTT.